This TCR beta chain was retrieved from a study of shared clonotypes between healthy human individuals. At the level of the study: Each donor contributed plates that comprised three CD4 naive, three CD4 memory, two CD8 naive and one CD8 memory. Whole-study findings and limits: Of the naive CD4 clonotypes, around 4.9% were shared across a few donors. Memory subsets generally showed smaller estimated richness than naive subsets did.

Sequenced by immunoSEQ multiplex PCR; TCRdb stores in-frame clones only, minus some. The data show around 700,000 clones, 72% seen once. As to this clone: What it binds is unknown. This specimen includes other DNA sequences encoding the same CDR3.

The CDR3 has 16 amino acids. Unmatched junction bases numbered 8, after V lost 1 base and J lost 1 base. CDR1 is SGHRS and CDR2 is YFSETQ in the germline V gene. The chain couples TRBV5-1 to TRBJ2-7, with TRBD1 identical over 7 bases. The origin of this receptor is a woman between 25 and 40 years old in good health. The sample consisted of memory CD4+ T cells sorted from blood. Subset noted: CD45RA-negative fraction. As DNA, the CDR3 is TGCGCCAGCAGCTTGAGCTTTGGGGACAGTTCCTACGAGCAGTACTTC. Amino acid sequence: CASSLSFGDSSYEQYF.